Following are 21 T cell receptor beta chains from one sample sequenced in a study of early T cells in non-severe SARS-CoV-2 infection. In TCRdb, the 5' RACE reads were re-called with MiXCR into one record per CDR3 protein. The sample yields about 63,000 distinct CDR3 sequences, approximately 12% seen once. The source material was whole blood. The receptors originated from an adult who was a healthcare worker with PCR-confirmed SARS-CoV-2 infection or an uninfected control (not recorded which).

This clonotype was counted between two and nine times. One end of the junction fails to match germline, which may point to a read error. This rearrangement joins TRBV29-1 to TRBJ2-1; D is unclear. The CDR3 totals 10 residues. Germline V CDR1 and CDR2: SQVTM, ANQGSEA. The CDR3 sequence is CSVEANEQFF. In DNA form, the CDR3 reads TGCAGCGTCGAAGCCAATGAGCAGTTCTTC.

This rearrangement joins TRBV6-6 to TRBJ1-6, with D possibly matching TRBD1 (5 bases). The CDR3 is 14 residues long. Deletions cut 2 bases from V and 8 bases from J, with 10 bases between. In germline, CDR1 is MNHNY, CDR2 SVGAGI (reference sequence). In nucleotides, the CDR3 is TGTGCCAGCAGTTACCCCGGGGGGGATTCACCCCTCCACTTT. Translating gives CASSYPGGDSPLHF.

This clonotype was picked up many times. The J gene is TRBJ1-1, the V gene TRBV12-3 or TRBV12-4; D is perhaps TRBD1 (5 bases). The CDR3 length is 15 residues. The ends were cut back, 5 bases at V and 8 bases at J, with 21 bases in the middle. Written as DNA, the CDR3 is TGTGCCAGCAGTCCCCGTGGGGGGGGAACGGGAGAAGCTTTCTTT. Its protein product is CASSPRGGGTGEAFF.

This clonotype was seen a few times. This chain links TRBV5-1 with TRBJ2-7; D ambiguous. The CDR3 totals 14 residues. Germline V gives CDR1 SGHRS, CDR2 YFSETQ. Trimming removed 0 bases at V and 4 bases at J, with 11 bases between. CDR3 in DNA: TGCGCCAGCAGCTTGGACCCCGGGCCGTACGAGCAGTACTTC. Translating it yields CASSLDPGPYEQYF.

This clonotype was seen many times. The chain employs TRBV6-2 or TRBV6-3 and TRBJ2-7; D uncertain. Trimming pared 6 bases from V and 4 bases from J, leaving 13 bases between. Germline V gene lookup returns CDR1 MNHEY and CDR2 SVGEGT. This CDR3 region has 13 residues. For the CDR3, the DNA is TGTGCCAGCAGCCACGAACGGCGTTACGAGCAGTACTTC. As protein: CASSHERRYEQYF.

This clonotype turned up a few times. J is TRBJ2-7 and V is TRBV11-2, with D unclear. Germline CDR1 SGHAT, CDR2 FQNNGV. This CDR3 has 13 amino acids. Trimming stripped 4 bases from V and 6 bases from J, with 13 bases between. In DNA form, the CDR3 reads TGTGCCAGCAGCTCACTTCAAGGGCGCGAGCAGTACTTC. This sequence encodes CASSSLQGREQYF.

This clonotype showed up many times. The V gene is TRBV27, the J gene TRBJ1-1, with D perhaps matching TRBD1 (5 bases). Germline V gives CDR1 MNHEY, CDR2 SMNVEV (reference sequence). The V gene lost 5 bases and the J gene lost 6 bases, with 13 bases spanning the gap. The CDR3 has 13 residues. CDR3 region: CASSPLGLSEAFF. The CDR3 nucleotides are TGTGCCAGCAGTCCCTTGGGGCTGTCTGAAGCTTTCTTT.

This clonotype was seen repeatedly, ten times or more. The chain carries TRBV6-5 and TRBJ2-1, with TRBD2 matching over 8 bases. The junction had 9 bases not matched to a gene; V was cut back by 8 bases and J by 3 bases. Germline lookup yields CDR1 MNHEY and CDR2 SVGAGI. The CDR3 extends over 15 amino acids. The CDR3, as DNA: TGTGCCAGCGCCCAAGGGCTAGCGGGCTACAATGAGCAGTTCTTC. Translated, it gives CASAQGLAGYNEQFF.

The chain's CDR3 is CASSSRGSSYNEQFF. The CDR3 coding sequence is TGTGCCAGCAGCTCAAGGGGTTCGTCCTACAATGAGCAGTTCTTC. The chain is built from TRBV5-5 and TRBJ2-1, with a tentative D call TRBD1 (5 bases). The CDR3 is 15 residues long. Germline V lookup: CDR1 SGHKS, CDR2 YYEKEE (reference sequence). V was shortened by 3 bases and J by 1 base, with 11 bases between the two germline ends.

This clonotype was observed many times. This sequence joins TRBV5-1 and TRBJ2-5; a weak D match, TRBD2 (6 bases). Germline CDR1 SGHRS, CDR2 YFSETQ. The CDR3 is 15 amino acids. V lost 1 base, J lost 7 bases, and 17 bases lay in between. CDR3 nucleotide sequence: TGCGCCAGCAGCTTGTGGCAGCAGGCCGGGGGGACCCAGTACTTC. This translates into CASSLWQQAGGTQYF.

This clonotype has ten or more counts. The chain uses TRBV2 and TRBJ1-5; 10 positions agree with TRBD1. The trim removed 7 bases at V and 2 bases at J, leaving 5 bases unmatched. The CDR3 totals 15 residues. Germline V gene lookup returns CDR1 SNHLY and CDR2 FYNNEI. The CDR3 loop is CASTVGTGGNQPQHF. The CDR3 DNA follows: TGTGCCAGCACGGTAGGGACAGGGGGCAATCAGCCCCAGCATTTT.

This clonotype was recorded at least ten times. This sequence joins TRBV18 and TRBJ2-1; weak D call: TRBD1 (6 bases). The V end lost 6 bases, the J end lost 7 bases, and 13 bases lay between the germline ends. The CDR3 length is 13 residues. Germline CDR1 is KGHSH and CDR2 is LQKENI. CDR3 protein: CASSQSTGNEQFF. As DNA, the CDR3 is TGTGCCAGCTCGCAATCGACAGGAAATGAGCAGTTCTTC. The whole variable domain, remainder taken from reference TRBV18 and TRBJ2-1, is NAGVMQNPRHLVRRRGQEARLRCSPMKGHSHVYWYRQLPEEGLKFMVYLQKENIIDESGMPKERFSAEFPKEGPSILRIQQVVRGDSAAYFCASSQSTGNEQFFGPGTRLTVL.

This clonotype was recorded at least ten times. V usage is TRBV29-1 and J usage is TRBJ1-5, with a tentative D call TRBD1 (5 bases). V was clipped by 4 bases and J by 4 bases, with 14 bases between them. The CDR3 length is 14 residues. CDR1 and CDR2 (germline): SQVTM, ANQGSEA. The DNA of the CDR3 is TGCAGCGTTGGGCAATCGGGGACTAATCAGCCCCAGCATTTT. As protein: CSVGQSGTNQPQHF.

This clonotype was recorded at least ten times. The chain employs TRBV7-2 and TRBJ2-7; 10 nucleotides agree with TRBD2. Germline CDR1 and CDR2: SGHTA and FQGNSA. This CDR3 is built from 15 residues. J lost 7 bases, V lost 4 bases, and 10 bases had no gene match. This CDR3 reads CASSSSSGGLREQYF. The CDR3 nucleotides read TGTGCCAGCAGCTCGTCTAGCGGGGGTCTCCGGGAGCAGTACTTC.

A few counts support this clonotype. The rearrangement joins TRBV7-8 to TRBJ2-7; no clear D gene. Trimming left V 1 base short and J 7 bases short, with 11 bases between. The CDR3 runs to 13 residues. Germline V gene sequence: CDR1 SGHVS, CDR2 FQNEAQ. Written as DNA, the CDR3 is TGTGCCAGCAGCTTAGAACAGCTGTCGGAGCAGTACTTC. Translating gives CASSLEQLSEQYF.

In its sample, this clonotype was seen a few times. V is TRBV18 and J is TRBJ1-3; D ambiguous. The germline CDR1 and CDR2 sequences are KGHSH and LQKENI. V shed 2 bases and J shed 0 bases, with 11 bases lying between them. The CDR3 runs to 16 residues. CDR3 bases: TGTGCCAGCTCACCATCCCCTAACTTCTCTGGAAACACCATATATTTT. Its protein is CASSPSPNFSGNTIYF.

The chain has TRBV7-2 and TRBJ2-5; possible D gene TRBD2, 5 bases. Trimming pared 2 bases from V and 5 bases from J, leaving 18 bases between. Germline values: CDR1 SGHTA, CDR2 FQGNSA. This CDR3 is 16 amino acids long. The CDR3 sequence is CASSLLGRAGLETQYF. In DNA, the CDR3 is TGTGCCAGCAGCTTACTGGGTAGGGCGGGTTTGGAGACCCAGTACTTC.

This clonotype turned up a few times. A much larger clonotype is one base distant, so this may be a read error. The V call is TRBV29-1, the J call TRBJ1-1; D is ambiguous. Trimming removed 7 bases from V and 1 base from J, with 10 bases in between. This CDR3 contains 12 residues. In germline, CDR1 is SQVTM, CDR2 ANQGSEA. Here the CDR3 DNA reads TGCAGCGGTAGGGAGCAGAACACTGAAGCTTTCTTT. It specifies CSGREQNTEAFF.

V usage is TRBV2 and J usage is TRBJ1-1; 9 positions agree with TRBD1. The CDR3 loop spans 15 amino acids. Germline CDR1 reads SNHLY; CDR2 reads FYNNEI. V shed 10 bases and J 4 bases; nucleotides not matched to a gene: 13. CDR3 sequence: CATTRGRQGGTEAFF. CDR3 nucleotide sequence: TGTGCCACCACTCGGGGCCGACAGGGGGGCACTGAAGCTTTCTTT.

This clonotype qualifies as medium-sized (0.01 to 0.1%). The chain is built from TRBV7-9 and TRBJ2-7; D gene uncertain. This CDR3 contains 14 residues. The germline V and J ends were trimmed by 5 bases and 3 bases, with 14 bases remaining between them. Per the germline V gene, CDR1 is SEHNR and CDR2 is FQNEAQ (reference sequence). The CDR3 sequence is CASSAPGLFYEQYF. The CDR3 region has the DNA TGTGCCAGCAGCGCGCCGGGCTTATTCTACGAGCAGTACTTC.

This clonotype has ten or more counts. V and J are TRBV20-1 and TRBJ2-3; D is uncertain. The CDR3 spans 11 residues. Germline V CDR1 and CDR2: DFQATT, SNEGSKA (reference sequence). V dropped 2 bases and J dropped 3 bases, with 3 bases sitting between them. The CDR3 DNA sequence: TGCAGTGCTAGAATGACAGATACGCAGTATTTT. Translated, it gives CSARMTDTQYF.